This is a list of T cell receptor beta chains from one sample in a study of blood T cell repertoires in COVID-19. Using immunoSEQ multiplex PCR, the repertoire was profiled, and TCRdb retains in-frame clones only, with some absent. This sample has approximately 230,000 clones, with 65% to 85% found just once. The specimen was peripheral blood. These receptors were taken from an older man with acute or convalescent COVID-19. Each CDR3 is given with its conserved first and last residue. The D gene is left open where the match is weak. Clone size is shown for a subset of rows, as once, few, many or a class of expanded clone.

cdr3_nt,cdr3_aa,v_call,d_call,j_call,clone_size
TGTGCCAGCAGTTACTCGACAGGGCAGCCCCAGCATTTT,CASSYSTGQPQHF,TRBV6-5,TRBD1,TRBJ1-5,few
TGTGCCAGCAGTTTAAGACAGGGGGCAGGCAACACTGAAGCTTTCTTT,CASSLRQGAGNTEAFF,TRBV27,TRBD1,TRBJ1-1,few
TGCAGTGCCGAGTCAGCGGACGAGCAGTACTTC,CSAESADEQYF,TRBV20-1,.,TRBJ2-7,.
TGTGCCAGCAGCCAAGAGACAAGACCCAATCAGCCCCAGCATTTT,CASSQETRPNQPQHF,TRBV4-2,.,TRBJ1-5,.
TGTGCCAGCAGTTGGACAGGGAATCAGCCCCAGCATTTT,CASSWTGNQPQHF,TRBV3-1/TRBV3-2,TRBD1,TRBJ1-5,.
TGTGCCAGCAGTTTAGCGGGAGGGAGCACAGATACGCAGTATTTT,CASSLAGGSTDTQYF,TRBV6-5,TRBD2,TRBJ2-3,.
TGTGCCAGCAGTTACGGGCGGGGGGGCTCCTACGAGCAGTACTTC,CASSYGRGGSYEQYF,TRBV6-5,TRBD2,TRBJ2-7,.
TGTGCCAGCAGTAGCCCGGGACTTCAAGCCTACAATGAGCAGTTCTTC,CASSSPGLQAYNEQFF,TRBV2,.,TRBJ2-1,.
TGTGCCAGCAGCCAAGGACAGGGTAGGAACACCATATATTTT,CASSQGQGRNTIYF,TRBV7-2,TRBD1,TRBJ1-3,.
TGTGCCACCAGTGAGGAAGGGGTTTTGGGCTATGGCTACACCTTC,CATSEEGVLGYGYTF,TRBV24-1,.,TRBJ1-2,.
TGTGCCAGCAGCTTATGGGGGGGGGAAACTAATGAAAAACTGTTTTTT,CASSLWGGETNEKLFF,TRBV7-8,.,TRBJ1-4,once
TGTGCCAGCGGTCCTAGCGGGTCCAATGAGCAGTTCTTC,CASGPSGSNEQFF,TRBV9,TRBD2,TRBJ2-1,.
TGTGCCAGCAGCCTGACAGGGGGCGCGACTGAAGCTTTCTTT,CASSLTGGATEAFF,TRBV3-1/TRBV3-2,TRBD1,TRBJ1-1,few
TGTGCCACCAAAGCAAGCGGGAGAGGGGAGACCCAGTACTTC,CATKASGRGETQYF,TRBV27,TRBD2,TRBJ2-5,few
TGTGCCAGCCACCGGGGGGTCGGGTCCTACGAGCAGTACTTC,CASHRGVGSYEQYF,TRBV2,TRBD2,TRBJ2-7,.